A selection of T cell receptor beta chains follows, all from one sample in a study of blood T cell repertoires in COVID-19. Measured with immunoSEQ multiplex PCR; TCRdb has only the in-frame clones, and not every one. The sample comprises a few hundred thousand clones, over 85% of which are singletons, and 2.9% rests with the top ten. Sequencing was performed on PBMCs or T cells enriched from blood (not recorded which). The receptor set was obtained from a woman in her 50s who had been exposed to COVID-19. Each CDR3 is given with its conserved first and last residue. A D gene is named only where the DNA matches it firmly. Where a row states a size, it is once, few, many or the class of an expanded clone; other rows omit it.

j_call: TRBJ1-2
v_call: TRBV4-2
d_call: TRBD1
cdr3_length: 18
clone_size: NA
cdr3_nt: TGTGCCAGCAGCCAAGATCGGACAGGGACCACCCAACTCTATGGCTACACCTTC
cdr3_aa: CASSQDRTGTTQLYGYTF

j_call: TRBJ1-3
v_call: TRBV28
d_call: NA
cdr3_length: 17
clone_size: NA
cdr3_nt: TGTGCCAGCAGTTTTACACAGGGAGCGCTCTCCGGAAACACCATATATTTT
cdr3_aa: CASSFTQGALSGNTIYF

j_call: TRBJ2-5
v_call: TRBV10-1
d_call: TRBD1
cdr3_length: 14
clone_size: NA
cdr3_nt: TGCGCCAGGGAAAAAACAGGGGTTGGAGAGACCCAGTACTTC
cdr3_aa: CAREKTGVGETQYF

j_call: TRBJ1-2
v_call: TRBV11-2
d_call: NA
cdr3_length: 14
clone_size: NA
cdr3_nt: TGTGCCAGCAGCTTAGGGCCAGGGGACTATGGCTACACCTTC
cdr3_aa: CASSLGPGDYGYTF

j_call: TRBJ1-6
v_call: TRBV30
d_call: TRBD1
cdr3_length: 16
clone_size: NA
cdr3_nt: TGTGCCTGGAGTAGGTTGGTGGGACAGGGGCCGCATCCCCTCCACTTT
cdr3_aa: CAWSRLVGQGPHPLHF

j_call: TRBJ1-2
v_call: TRBV28
d_call: NA
cdr3_length: 16
clone_size: once
cdr3_nt: TGTGCCAGCAGTACCCCCGGGAGAGAAATTGGGAGTGGCTACACCTTC
cdr3_aa: CASSTPGREIGSGYTF

j_call: TRBJ1-5
v_call: TRBV5-5
d_call: NA
cdr3_length: 15
clone_size: NA
cdr3_nt: TGTGCCAGCAGCTTGGGCCAGAATAGCAATCAGCCCCAGCATTTT
cdr3_aa: CASSLGQNSNQPQHF

j_call: TRBJ1-2
v_call: TRBV28
d_call: TRBD1
cdr3_length: 14
clone_size: NA
cdr3_nt: TGTGCCAGCAGCCGAGGGACAGGGGGTTATGGCTACACCTTC
cdr3_aa: CASSRGTGGYGYTF

j_call: TRBJ1-6
v_call: TRBV5-1
d_call: NA
cdr3_length: 17
clone_size: NA
cdr3_nt: TGCGCCAGCAGCTTGGAGGGCAGGGCCTCCTATAATTCACCCCTCCACTTT
cdr3_aa: CASSLEGRASYNSPLHF

j_call: TRBJ1-6
v_call: TRBV21-1
d_call: NA
cdr3_length: 20
clone_size: NA
cdr3_nt: TGTGCCAGCAGCAAAGGCCCCCGGGACAGGCGGAGCTCCTATAATTCACCCCTCCACTTT
cdr3_aa: CASSKGPRDRRSSYNSPLHF

j_call: TRBJ1-2
v_call: TRBV7-9
d_call: TRBD1
cdr3_length: 16
clone_size: NA
cdr3_nt: TGTGCCAGCAGCTTAGACGGACAGGGGGAGTTCTATGGCTACACCTTC
cdr3_aa: CASSLDGQGEFYGYTF

j_call: TRBJ2-7
v_call: TRBV5-6
d_call: NA
cdr3_length: 14
clone_size: NA
cdr3_nt: TGTGCCAGCAGCTTGGGGGACATATCCTACGAGCAGTACTTC
cdr3_aa: CASSLGDISYEQYF

j_call: TRBJ2-5
v_call: TRBV21-1
d_call: NA
cdr3_length: 16
clone_size: NA
cdr3_nt: TGTGCCAGCAGCACCCACCGGCAATCGGGGCAAGAGACCCAGTACTTC
cdr3_aa: CASSTHRQSGQETQYF

j_call: TRBJ1-4
v_call: TRBV27
d_call: NA
cdr3_length: 14
clone_size: NA
cdr3_nt: TGTGCCAGCAGTCCCCAGGGTGTGGTTGAAAAACTGTTTTTT
cdr3_aa: CASSPQGVVEKLFF

j_call: TRBJ1-4
v_call: TRBV7-8
d_call: NA
cdr3_length: 15
clone_size: NA
cdr3_nt: TGTGCCAGCAGCCCGAAGGGGCAGGGTTGGGAAAAACTGTTTTTT
cdr3_aa: CASSPKGQGWEKLFF

j_call: TRBJ2-2
v_call: TRBV5-4
d_call: TRBD1
cdr3_length: 14
clone_size: NA
cdr3_nt: TGTGCCAGCAGCCGGACAGGGAACACCGGGGAGCTGTTTTTT
cdr3_aa: CASSRTGNTGELFF

j_call: TRBJ1-5
v_call: TRBV6-5
d_call: NA
cdr3_length: 14
clone_size: NA
cdr3_nt: TGTGCCAGCAGTTACCTTAGTATCAATCAGCCCCAGCATTTT
cdr3_aa: CASSYLSINQPQHF

j_call: TRBJ1-3
v_call: TRBV7-9
d_call: TRBD1
cdr3_length: 16
clone_size: NA
cdr3_nt: TGTGCCAGCAGCTTAGCCCAGGGGGCGTCCGGAAACACCATATATTTT
cdr3_aa: CASSLAQGASGNTIYF

j_call: TRBJ2-5
v_call: TRBV19
d_call: NA
cdr3_length: 15
clone_size: NA
cdr3_nt: TGTGCCAGTAGTATCCAGGGCAAGTACCAAGAGACCCAGTACTTC
cdr3_aa: CASSIQGKYQETQYF

j_call: TRBJ2-2
v_call: TRBV6-4
d_call: NA
cdr3_length: 17
clone_size: NA
cdr3_nt: TGTGCCAGCAGTGCGGCCTGGGGGGTCGGATCTTCCGGGGAGCTGTTTTTT
cdr3_aa: CASSAAWGVGSSGELFF

j_call: TRBJ2-7
v_call: TRBV28
d_call: TRBD1
cdr3_length: 15
clone_size: NA
cdr3_nt: TGTGCCAGCAGGCCGACCGGGACAGTGGCCCACGAGCAGTACTTC
cdr3_aa: CASRPTGTVAHEQYF

j_call: TRBJ2-1
v_call: TRBV19
d_call: NA
cdr3_length: 14
clone_size: once
cdr3_nt: TGTGCCAGTAGTCTTTCGGACTCCGACAATGAGCAGTTCTTC
cdr3_aa: CASSLSDSDNEQFF